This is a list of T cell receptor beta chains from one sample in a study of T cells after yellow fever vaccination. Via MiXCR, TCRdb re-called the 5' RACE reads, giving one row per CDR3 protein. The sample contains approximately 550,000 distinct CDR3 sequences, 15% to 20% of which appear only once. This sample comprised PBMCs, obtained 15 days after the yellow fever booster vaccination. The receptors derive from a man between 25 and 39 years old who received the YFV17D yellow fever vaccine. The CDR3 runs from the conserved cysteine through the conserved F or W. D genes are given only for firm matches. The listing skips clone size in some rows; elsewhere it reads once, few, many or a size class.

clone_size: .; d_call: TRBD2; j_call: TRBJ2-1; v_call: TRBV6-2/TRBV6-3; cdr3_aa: CASSSSAGAAYNEQFF; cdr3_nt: TGTGCCAGCAGTTCGAGTGCGGGAGCGGCCTACAATGAGCAGTTCTTC
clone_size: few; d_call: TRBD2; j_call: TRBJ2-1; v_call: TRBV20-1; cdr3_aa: CSARGPGGGNEQFF; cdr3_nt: TGCAGTGCTAGGGGCCCGGGAGGTGGGAATGAGCAGTTCTTC
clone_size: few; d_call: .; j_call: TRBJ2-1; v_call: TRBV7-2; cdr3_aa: CASSLVLAVPYNEQFF; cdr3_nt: TGTGCCAGCAGCTTAGTACTAGCCGTCCCCTACAATGAGCAGTTCTTC
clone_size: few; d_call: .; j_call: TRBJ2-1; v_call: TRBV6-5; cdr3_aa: CASSFRGVNEQFF; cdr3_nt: TGTGCCAGCAGTTTTCGCGGGGTGAATGAGCAGTTCTTC
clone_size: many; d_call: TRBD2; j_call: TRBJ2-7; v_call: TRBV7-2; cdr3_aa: CASSSRTSSVEQYF; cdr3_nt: TGTGCCAGCAGCTCCAGGACTAGCAGCGTCGAGCAGTACTTC
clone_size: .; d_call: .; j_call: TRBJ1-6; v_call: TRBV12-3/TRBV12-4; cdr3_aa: CASSPNGSPLHF; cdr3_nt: TGTGCCAGCAGCCCGAACGGTTCACCCCTCCACTTT
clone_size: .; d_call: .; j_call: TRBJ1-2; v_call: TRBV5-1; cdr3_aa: CASSAPNYGYTF; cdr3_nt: TGCGCCAGCAGCGCTCCCAACTATGGCTACACCTTC
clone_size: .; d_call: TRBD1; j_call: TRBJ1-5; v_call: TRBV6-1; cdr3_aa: CASTEGQGGTQPQHF; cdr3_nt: TGTGCCAGCACCGAGGGACAGGGGGGGACTCAGCCCCAGCATTTT
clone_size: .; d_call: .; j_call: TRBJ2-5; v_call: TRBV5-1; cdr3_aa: CASSSTMYQETQYF; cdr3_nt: TGCGCCAGCAGCTCGACTATGTACCAAGAGACCCAGTACTTC
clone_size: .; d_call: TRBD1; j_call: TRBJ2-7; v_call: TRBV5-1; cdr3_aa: CASSLAQTGSYEQYF; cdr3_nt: TGCGCCAGCAGCTTGGCCCAGACAGGGTCGTACGAGCAGTACTTC
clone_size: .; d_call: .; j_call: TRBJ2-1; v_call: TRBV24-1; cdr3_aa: CATSDSSQWKQFF; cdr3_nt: TGTGCCACCAGTGATTCGTCACAATGGAAGCAGTTCTTC
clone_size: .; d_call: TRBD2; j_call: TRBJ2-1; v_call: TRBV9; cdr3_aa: CASSSIREGGQFF; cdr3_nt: TGTGCCAGCAGCTCAATTAGGGAGGGTGGGCAGTTCTTC
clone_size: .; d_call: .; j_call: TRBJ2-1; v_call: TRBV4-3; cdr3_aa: CASSRRGFGDNEQFF; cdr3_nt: TGCGCCAGCAGCCGGCGGGGCTTTGGCGACAATGAGCAGTTCTTC
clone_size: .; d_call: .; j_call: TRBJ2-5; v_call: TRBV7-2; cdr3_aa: CASSRAPGQETQYF; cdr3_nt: TGTGCCAGCAGCCGGGCGCCAGGACAAGAGACCCAGTACTTC
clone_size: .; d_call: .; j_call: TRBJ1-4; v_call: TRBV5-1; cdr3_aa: CASSFRPTGIPDEKLFF; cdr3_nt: TGCGCCAGCAGCTTTAGACCCACAGGGATTCCGGATGAAAAACTGTTTTTT
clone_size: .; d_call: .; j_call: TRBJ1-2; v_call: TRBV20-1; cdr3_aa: CSARQQNGYTF; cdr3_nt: TGCAGTGCTAGACAACAGAATGGCTACACCTTC
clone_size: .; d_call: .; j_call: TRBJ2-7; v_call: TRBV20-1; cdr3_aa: CSVRGGKAYEQYF; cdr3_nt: TGCAGTGTTCGGGGCGGGAAGGCCTACGAGCAGTACTTC
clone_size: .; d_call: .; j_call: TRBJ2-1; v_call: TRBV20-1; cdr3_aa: CSARDRPAAWFNEQFF; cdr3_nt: TGCAGTGCTAGAGATCGTCCAGCGGCTTGGTTCAATGAGCAGTTCTTC
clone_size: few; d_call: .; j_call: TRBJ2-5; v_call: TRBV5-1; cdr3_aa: CASSLFSQETQYF; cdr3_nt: TGCGCCAGCAGTTTGTTCAGCCAAGAGACCCAGTACTTC
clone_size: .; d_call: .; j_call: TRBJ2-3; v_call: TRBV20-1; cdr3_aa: CSARVGGAGTDTQYF; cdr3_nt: TGCAGTGCTAGAGTCGGGGGAGCAGGCACAGATACGCAGTATTTT
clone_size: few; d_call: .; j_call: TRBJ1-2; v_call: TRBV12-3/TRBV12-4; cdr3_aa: CASGPGVVLYGYTF; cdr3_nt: TGTGCCAGCGGGCCAGGGGTGGTCCTTTATGGCTACACCTTC
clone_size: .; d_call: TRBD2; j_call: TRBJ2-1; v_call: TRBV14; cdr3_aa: CASRREGLSYNEQFF; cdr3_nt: TGTGCCAGCAGGCGGGAGGGACTCTCCTACAATGAGCAGTTCTTC
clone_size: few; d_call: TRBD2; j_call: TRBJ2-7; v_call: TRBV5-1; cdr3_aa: CASSPPGTSVEQYF; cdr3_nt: TGCGCCAGCAGCCCGCCGGGGACTAGCGTCGAGCAGTACTTC
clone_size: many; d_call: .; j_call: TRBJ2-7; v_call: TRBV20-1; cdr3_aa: CSARQGSEEQYF; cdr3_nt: TGCAGTGCTAGACAAGGGTCCGAAGAGCAGTACTTC
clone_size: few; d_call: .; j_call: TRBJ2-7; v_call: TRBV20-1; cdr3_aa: CSASFGSPLGEQYF; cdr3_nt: TGCAGTGCTAGTTTCGGGTCCCCCCTTGGGGAGCAGTACTTC
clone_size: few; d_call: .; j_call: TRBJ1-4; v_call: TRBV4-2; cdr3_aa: CASSQDMGVGEKLFF; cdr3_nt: TGTGCCAGCAGCCAAGATATGGGGGTTGGTGAAAAACTGTTTTTT
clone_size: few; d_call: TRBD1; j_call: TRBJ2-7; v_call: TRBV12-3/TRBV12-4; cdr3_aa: CASSDRAPYEQYF; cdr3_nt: TGTGCCAGCAGCGACAGGGCTCCCTACGAGCAGTACTTC
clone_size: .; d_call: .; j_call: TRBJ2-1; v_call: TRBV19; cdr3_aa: CASSIGPGYENEQFF; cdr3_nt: TGTGCCAGTAGTATAGGCCCCGGTTACGAAAATGAGCAGTTCTTC
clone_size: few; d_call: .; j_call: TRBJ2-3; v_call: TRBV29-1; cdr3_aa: CSVGMGLSTDTQYF; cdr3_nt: TGCAGCGTTGGTATGGGGCTAAGCACAGATACGCAGTATTTT
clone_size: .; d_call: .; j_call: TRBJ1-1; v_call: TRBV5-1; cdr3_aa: CASSLIRQGPEAFF; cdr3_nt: TGCGCCAGCAGCTTGATCCGGCAGGGTCCAGAAGCTTTCTTT
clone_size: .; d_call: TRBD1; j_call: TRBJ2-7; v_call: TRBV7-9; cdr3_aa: CASSHRDREQQYF; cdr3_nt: TGTGCCAGCAGCCACCGGGACAGGGAGCAGCAGTACTTC
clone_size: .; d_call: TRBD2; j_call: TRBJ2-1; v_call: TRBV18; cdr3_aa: CASSLGLAEKQFF; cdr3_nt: TGTGCCAGCTCACTGGGACTAGCGGAGAAGCAGTTCTTC
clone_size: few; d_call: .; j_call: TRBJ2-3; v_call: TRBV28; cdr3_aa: CASSQALSGSTDTQYF; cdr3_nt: TGTGCCAGCAGTCAGGCGTTGAGCGGGAGCACAGATACGCAGTATTTT
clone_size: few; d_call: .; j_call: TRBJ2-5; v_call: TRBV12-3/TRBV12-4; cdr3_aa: CASSRPGVETQYF; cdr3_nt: TGTGCCAGCAGTCGCCCGGGGGTGGAGACCCAGTACTTC
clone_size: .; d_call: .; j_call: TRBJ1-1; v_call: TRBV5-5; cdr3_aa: CASTMEVTEAFF; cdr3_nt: TGTGCCAGCACCATGGAGGTCACTGAAGCTTTCTTT
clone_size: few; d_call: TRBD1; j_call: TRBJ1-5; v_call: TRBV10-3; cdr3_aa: CAISTGTESNQPQHF; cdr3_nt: TGTGCCATCAGTACCGGGACAGAGTCCAATCAGCCCCAGCATTTT
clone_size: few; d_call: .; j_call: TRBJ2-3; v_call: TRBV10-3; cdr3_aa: CAISESLATAQYF; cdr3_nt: TGTGCCATCAGTGAGTCGCTAGCGACGGCGCAGTATTTT
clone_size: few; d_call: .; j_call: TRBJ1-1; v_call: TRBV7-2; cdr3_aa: CASSLYAPGNTEAFF; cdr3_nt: TGTGCCAGCAGCTTATATGCCCCGGGGAACACTGAAGCTTTCTTT
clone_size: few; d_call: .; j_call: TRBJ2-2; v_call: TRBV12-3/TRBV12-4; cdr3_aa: CASRASGSTGELFF; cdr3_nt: TGTGCCAGCAGAGCAAGCGGGTCCACCGGGGAGCTGTTTTTT
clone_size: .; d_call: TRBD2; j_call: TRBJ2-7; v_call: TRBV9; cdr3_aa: CASSVGASGRPYEQYF; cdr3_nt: TGTGCCAGCAGCGTAGGGGCTAGCGGGAGACCCTACGAGCAGTACTTC
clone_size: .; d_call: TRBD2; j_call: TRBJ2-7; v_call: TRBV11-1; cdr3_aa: CASSLSYVKAGTYYEQYF; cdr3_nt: TGTGCCAGCAGCTTAAGTTACGTAAAAGCGGGGACTTACTACGAGCAGTACTTC
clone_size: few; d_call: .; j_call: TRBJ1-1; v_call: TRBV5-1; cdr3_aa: CASGTDSTNTEAFF; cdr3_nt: TGCGCCAGCGGGACTGACAGTACGAACACTGAAGCTTTCTTT
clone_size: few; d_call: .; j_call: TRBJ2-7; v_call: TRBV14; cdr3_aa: CASSQGVRGLSYF; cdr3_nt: TGTGCCAGCAGCCAAGGGGTTCGGGGCTTGTCGTACTTC
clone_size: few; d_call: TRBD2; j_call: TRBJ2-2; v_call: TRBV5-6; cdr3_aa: CASKRLAANTGELFF; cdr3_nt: TGTGCCAGCAAAAGACTAGCGGCCAACACCGGGGAGCTGTTTTTT
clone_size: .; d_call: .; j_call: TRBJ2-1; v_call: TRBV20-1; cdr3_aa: CSARKVVGSSYNEQFF; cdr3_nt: TGCAGTGCTAGAAAGGTTGTGGGGAGCTCCTACAATGAGCAGTTCTTC
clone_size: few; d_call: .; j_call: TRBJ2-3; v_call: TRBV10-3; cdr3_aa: CAISEGGGTDTQYF; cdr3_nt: TGTGCCATCAGTGAGGGGGGTGGAACAGATACGCAGTATTTT
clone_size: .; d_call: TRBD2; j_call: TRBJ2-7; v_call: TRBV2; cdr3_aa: CASTGEGGPFGEQYF; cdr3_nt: TGTGCCAGCACCGGGGAGGGAGGGCCGTTTGGAGAGCAGTACTTC
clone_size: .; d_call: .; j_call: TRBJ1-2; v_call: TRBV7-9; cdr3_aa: CASTTRSANYGYTF; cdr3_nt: TGTGCCAGCACCACTCGAAGCGCTAACTATGGCTACACCTTC
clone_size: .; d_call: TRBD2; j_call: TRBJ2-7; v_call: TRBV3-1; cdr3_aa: CASSQASGRAGDYEQYF; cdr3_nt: TGTGCCAGCAGCCAAGCTAGCGGGAGGGCTGGGGACTACGAGCAGTACTTC
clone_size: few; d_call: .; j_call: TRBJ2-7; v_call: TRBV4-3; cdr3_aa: CASSQDTRGSYEQYF; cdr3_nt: TGCGCCAGCAGCCAAGATACTCGGGGATCCTACGAGCAGTACTTC
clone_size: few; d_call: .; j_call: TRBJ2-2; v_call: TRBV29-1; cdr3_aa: CSVTGGAGELFF; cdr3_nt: TGCAGCGTTACTGGGGGAGCCGGGGAGCTGTTTTTT
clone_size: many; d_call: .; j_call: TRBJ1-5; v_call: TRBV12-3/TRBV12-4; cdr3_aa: CASSQSNQPQHF; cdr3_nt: TGTGCCAGCAGTCAATCGAATCAGCCCCAGCATTTT
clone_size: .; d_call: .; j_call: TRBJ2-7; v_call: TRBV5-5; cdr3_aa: CASSLRRGEIVYEQYF; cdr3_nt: TGTGCCAGCAGCTTGAGACGTGGGGAAATCGTCTACGAGCAGTACTTC
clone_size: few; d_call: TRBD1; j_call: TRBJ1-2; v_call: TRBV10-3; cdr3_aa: CAISRQGGDYGYTF; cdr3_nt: TGTGCCATCAGCCGACAGGGGGGTGACTATGGCTACACCTTC
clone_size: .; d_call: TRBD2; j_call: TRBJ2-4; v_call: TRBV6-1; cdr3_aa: CASTQTREGIQYF; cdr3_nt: TGTGCCAGCACCCAGACCAGGGAGGGCATTCAGTACTTC